A selection of T cell receptor beta chains follows, all from one sample in a study of blood T cell repertoires in COVID-19. Profiled with immunoSEQ multiplex PCR; TCRdb holds only in-frame clones, not every one. The sample lists approximately 92,000 clones, about 80% occurring once. Source material: peripheral blood. These receptors were taken from an elderly man with acute or convalescent COVID-19. Each CDR3 is given with its conserved first and last residue. D genes are given only for firm matches. Clone size is given for some rows only: seen once, a few or many times, or a class if the clone is expanded.

d_call,cdr3_length,j_call,v_call,clone_size,cdr3_aa,cdr3_nt
-,15,TRBJ2-2,TRBV28,-,CASTLGLGGTGELFF,TGTGCCAGCACCCTAGGATTAGGGGGCACCGGGGAGCTGTTTTTT
-,13,TRBJ1-2,TRBV10-3,-,CAISETVNYGYTF,TGTGCCATCAGTGAGACAGTGAACTATGGCTACACCTTC
TRBD1,17,TRBJ2-2,TRBV11-3,-,CASSSLGQGNNTGELFF,TGTGCCAGCAGCTCCCTTGGACAGGGCAATAACACCGGGGAGCTGTTTTTT
-,14,TRBJ1-1,TRBV18,-,CASSLLGGDTEAFF,TGTGCCAGCTCACTTCTCGGCGGGGACACTGAAGCTTTCTTT
TRBD2,15,TRBJ2-7,TRBV11-2,-,CASSPPGLASLEQYF,TGTGCCAGCAGCCCTCCGGGACTAGCGAGCTTGGAGCAGTACTTC
-,13,TRBJ1-1,TRBV6-5,once,CASSSPGFAEAFF,TGTGCCAGCAGTTCACCAGGGTTCGCAGAAGCTTTCTTT
-,15,TRBJ1-4,TRBV2,once,CASSEQVSTNEKLFF,TGTGCCAGCAGTGAACAGGTTTCAACTAATGAAAAACTGTTTTTT
TRBD1,14,TRBJ1-2,TRBV27,-,CASSLKGGGYGYTF,TGTGCCAGCAGTTTAAAAGGGGGCGGCTATGGCTACACCTTC
-,14,TRBJ2-7,TRBV28,-,CASSLGLAYYEQYF,TGTGCCAGCAGTTTAGGTCTAGCGTACTACGAGCAGTACTTC
-,15,TRBJ1-1,TRBV6-5,-,CASSTRQALVAEAFF,TGTGCCAGCAGTACCCGACAGGCCCTTGTGGCTGAAGCTTTCTTT
-,16,TRBJ1-5,TRBV24-1,-,CATSDLKGAQNQPQHF,TGTGCCACCAGTGATTTAAAAGGGGCCCAAAATCAGCCCCAGCATTTT
-,12,TRBJ1-2,TRBV11-2,-,CASSLAGRGYTF,TGTGCCAGCAGCCTCGCGGGGCGGGGCTACACCTTC
-,13,TRBJ1-6,TRBV6-5,-,CASTLNRGLALHF,TGTGCCAGCACCTTGAATAGGGGACTGGCCCTCCACTTT
TRBD1,13,TRBJ1-4,TRBV10-3,-,CAYSDRANEKLFF,TGTGCCTACTCGGACAGGGCTAATGAAAAACTGTTTTTT
TRBD2,17,TRBJ2-7,TRBV6-2/TRBV6-3,-,CASSYSGLAGSSYEQYF,TGTGCCAGCAGTTACTCAGGACTAGCGGGTAGCTCCTACGAGCAGTACTTC
TRBD2,16,TRBJ2-5,TRBV11-2,-,CASTLRWSGGQETQYF,TGTGCCAGCACCCTCCGATGGTCGGGGGGGCAGGAGACCCAGTACTTC
-,11,TRBJ2-7,TRBV5-1,-,CASSQEYEQYF,TGCGCCAGCAGCCAGGAATACGAGCAGTACTTC
TRBD2,14,TRBJ2-3,TRBV6-5,-,CASSPSGGTDTQYF,TGTGCCAGCAGTCCTAGCGGGGGCACAGATACGCAGTATTTT
TRBD1,14,TRBJ1-4,TRBV6-6,-,CASSTQTGNEKLFF,TGTGCCAGCAGTACTCAGACAGGGAATGAAAAACTGTTTTTT
TRBD1,18,TRBJ1-3,TRBV4-3,-,CASSQERGTGGTGNTIYF,TGCGCCAGCAGCCAGGAACGCGGGACAGGGGGAACTGGAAACACCATATATTTT
-,13,TRBJ1-1,TRBV6-5,once,CASSRAWNTEAFF,TGTGCCAGCAGCCGAGCCTGGAACACTGAAGCTTTCTTT
TRBD1,14,TRBJ2-5,TRBV30,-,CAWSLGQNQETQYF,TGTGCCTGGAGTTTGGGACAGAACCAAGAGACCCAGTACTTC
-,13,TRBJ2-5,TRBV2,-,CASSKRNQETQYF,TGTGCCAGCAGTAAGAGGAACCAAGAGACCCAGTACTTC
-,14,TRBJ2-5,TRBV5-1,-,CASSPGTLAETQYF,TGCGCCAGCAGCCCCGGGACGCTAGCGGAGACCCAGTACTTC
TRBD2,17,TRBJ2-2,TRBV11-3,-,CASSLKGAGGATGELFF,TGTGCCAGCAGCTTAAAGGGAGCGGGAGGCGCCACCGGGGAGCTGTTTTTT
TRBD1,12,TRBJ1-1,TRBV18,-,CASSTGGTEAFF,TGTGCCAGCTCAACAGGGGGCACTGAAGCTTTCTTT
-,15,TRBJ2-2,TRBV27,-,CASSRGGVGTGELFF,TGTGCCAGCAGCCGAGGGGGGGTAGGCACCGGGGAGCTGTTTTTT
TRBD1,15,TRBJ2-7,TRBV10-1,few,CASSPARDRGLEQYF,TGCGCCAGCAGCCCTGCCCGGGACAGGGGGCTGGAGCAGTACTTC
TRBD2,16,TRBJ2-1,TRBV5-8,-,CASSSLLAGLYNEQFF,TGTGCCAGCAGCTCACTCTTAGCGGGACTCTACAATGAGCAGTTCTTC
TRBD2,14,TRBJ2-1,TRBV24-1,few,CASSQRGESAEQFF,TGTGCCTCCTCCCAGCGGGGGGAAAGTGCTGAGCAGTTCTTC
-,17,TRBJ1-1,TRBV28,few,CASTSRGQGGVNTEAFF,TGTGCCAGCACCTCCAGAGGGCAGGGAGGGGTGAACACTGAAGCTTTCTTT
-,13,TRBJ2-7,TRBV15,-,CATSPQSRGEQYF,TGTGCCACCAGCCCGCAAAGCCGGGGCGAGCAGTACTTC
TRBD2,15,TRBJ2-1,TRBV5-4,-,CASSQPGLAGNEQFF,TGTGCCAGCAGCCAACCGGGACTAGCGGGGAATGAGCAGTTCTTC
-,14,TRBJ2-7,TRBV6-5,-,CASSQRAGTYEQYF,TGTGCCAGCAGCCAGAGAGCCGGGACCTACGAGCAGTACTTC
TRBD1,13,TRBJ2-7,TRBV30,-,CALHTGESYEQYF,TGTGCCTTACATACAGGGGAAAGCTACGAGCAGTACTTC
TRBD1,15,TRBJ1-5,TRBV19,-,CASIKDRAHNQPQHF,TGTGCCAGTATCAAGGACAGGGCACACAATCAGCCCCAGCATTTT
TRBD1,14,TRBJ2-2,TRBV25-1,-,CASRGQDNTGELFF,TGTGCCAGCAGGGGACAGGATAACACCGGGGAGCTGTTTTTT
-,15,TRBJ1-6,TRBV7-8,-,CASSLGRTRNSPLHF,TGTGCCAGCAGCTTAGGGCGGACAAGAAATTCACCCCTCCACTTT
-,11,TRBJ1-1,TRBV7-9,medium-sized,CASSAGTEAFF,TGTGCCAGCAGCGCGGGGACTGAAGCTTTCTTT